The clone carrying this T cell receptor beta chain was seen ten or more times. The CDR3 is 16 amino acids. Losses at the gene ends were 6 bases for V and 3 bases for J; bases not matched to a gene: 10. This entry belongs to a study of T cells in Graves' hyperthyroidism and ophthalmopathy. RNA transcripts gave rise to amplified TCR beta CDR3 regions. The HTBI primer set served for first-round RT-PCR of the TCR CDR3. TCRdb reprocessed the multiplex PCR reads with MiXCR, giving one entry per CDR3 protein. The sample lists a few hundred thousand distinct CDR3 sequences; 19% were seen once. This sequence was found in a woman aged 18-29 years with Graves' hyperthyroidism. Specimen: blood. The chain carries TRBV12-3 or TRBV12-4 and TRBJ2-4; 8 nucleotides align to TRBD1. CDR3 DNA: TGTGCCAGCAGCACGGGACAGGAGCTGGTCAAAAACATTCAGTACTTC. It encodes CASSTGQELVKNIQYF.